The clone carrying this TCR beta chain was found a few times. Per the study methods: Amplification with reference gene primers provided the estimates of nucleated cell counts. Only in-frame clones appear in the TCRdb table, and some are missing; sequencing was by immunoSEQ multiplex PCR. That table gives V, J and clone size, and the DNA gave D and trimming. The table has approximately 260,000 clones, approximately 82% seen once. The CDR3 extends over 16 amino acids. With 3 bases clipped from V and 0 bases from J, the junction kept 9 bases outside the gene matches. In germline, CDR1 is SGDLS, CDR2 YYNGEE. The data were taken from a study of blood T cell repertoires in COVID-19. Study-wide context: Spain, Italy and the United States supplied samples that represented acute and convalescent COVID-19. Nucleic acid was either cDNA or gDNA, and it came from T cells, B-cell-depleted T cells, or PBMCs.

V usage is TRBV9 and J usage is TRBJ2-7, with 7 bases aligning to TRBD1. The receptor comes from a man between 60 and 75 years old who had recovered from COVID-19. Material for sequencing was peripheral blood. DNA for the CDR3: TGTGCCAGCAGCGACAACCCGGGACAGTACTCCTACGAGCAGTACTTC. It codes for CASSDNPGQYSYEQYF.